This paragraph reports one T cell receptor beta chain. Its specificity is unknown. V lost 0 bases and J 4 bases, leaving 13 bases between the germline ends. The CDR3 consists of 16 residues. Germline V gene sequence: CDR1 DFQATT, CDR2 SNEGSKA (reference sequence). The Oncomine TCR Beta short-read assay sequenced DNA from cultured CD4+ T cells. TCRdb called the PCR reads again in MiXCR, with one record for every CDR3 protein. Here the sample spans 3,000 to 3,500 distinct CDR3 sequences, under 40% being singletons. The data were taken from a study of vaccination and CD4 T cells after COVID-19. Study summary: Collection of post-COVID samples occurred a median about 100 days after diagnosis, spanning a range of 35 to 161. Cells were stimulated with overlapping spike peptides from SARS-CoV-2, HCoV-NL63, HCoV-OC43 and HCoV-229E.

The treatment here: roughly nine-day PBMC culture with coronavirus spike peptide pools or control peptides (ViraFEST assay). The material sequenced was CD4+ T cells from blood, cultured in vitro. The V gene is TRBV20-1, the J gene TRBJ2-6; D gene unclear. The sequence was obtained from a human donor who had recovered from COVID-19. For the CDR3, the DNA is TGCAGTGCTAGAGATGAAGGGCTGGCAGGGGCCAACGTCCTGACTTTC. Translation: CSARDEGLAGANVLTF.